This T cell receptor beta chain is drawn from a study of cytomegalovirus exposure and HLA in healthy donors (TCRdb year 2017). General notes on the study: In an earlier analysis of 587 of the donors, 250 to 350 Gb of sequence data and roughly 100 million unique TCR beta sequences from roughly 190 million T cells were reported. All discovery cohort repertoires had been generated on a single sequencing platform. The genetic ancestry cluster associated with self-reported Caucasian donors included over 65% of the roughly 400 genotyped donors. The study profiled the T cell repertoires of some 610 subjects by immunosequencing and related them to cytomegalovirus serostatus. Typing coverage differed by locus: A, B, C, DRB1 and DQB1 were typed in roughly 620-640 donors, DQA1 in about 550, DPA1 in some 600, and DPB1 in 472. Besides the first cohort of more than 650 subjects, a separate validation cohort made up of roughly 120 different subjects was used. Several DR-DQ haplotypes were handled as single units for association and clustering, since linkage in the cohort was strong. An earlier analysis of 500 to 750 of the donors applied high-throughput TCR beta sequencing to assess whether each TCR beta V gene segment acted as functional or pseudogenic. Rather than drawing on any new phenotypic data, the later analysis identified candidate immune exposures from TCR beta sequences and the way those sequences occurred across donors. Genome-wide SNP genotypes for about three fifths of the roughly 700 donors were used in a later genetic analysis, which treated that subset as a discovery cohort. About 280 gigabases of sequencing data and 75 million to 85 million unique TCR sequences made up an early release that covered several hundred HLA-typed donors. To predict cytomegalovirus infection status, the study combined high-throughput TCR immunosequencing, statistical association of individual TCRs with disease status, and machine learning. Both class I and class II loci were covered by HLA typing, at four-digit resolution. In a later analysis, previously published TCR beta repertoires from 550 to 750 donors were re-analyzed and high-resolution HLA genotyping was added so that TCR occurrence patterns could be studied. Donor age, sex, ethnicity and CMV serostatus were collected together with the repertoire data. Among some 410 genotyped donors of the cohort, an average of about 240,000 unique TCR beta nucleotide sequences were sequenced per donor, 15% to 20% of them non-productive. The aim of the study was to test whether cataloging public T cell receptors could identify signatures of past pathogen exposure. The investigation overall reported the following: At a false discovery rate of 0.05, a later analysis linked 16,951 TCR beta sequences to specific HLA alleles. A total of fewer than 200 TCR beta chains were listed by the study as associated with cytomegalovirus. A later genetic analysis reported fewer N-insertions in productive TCRs among donors in an Asian-associated ancestry cluster than the roughly 650-donor mean. According to a later analysis, TCR association rates differed among HLA loci, with DRB1 alleles showing the most associated TCRs and HLA-C alleles showing the fewest. An association between a missense DCLRE1C variant and V-gene and J-gene trimming of TCR beta chains was found in a later genetic analysis and replicated in an independent cohort. Because HLA typing was unavailable for some donors at each locus, only the typed subset was used in association tests. A further reported finding was that TCR beta sequences accurately predicted the HLA-A and HLA-B alleles for most subjects in the first cohort. The only immune exposure information available for the cohort was CMV serostatus. It was suggested by the authors that the approach could potentially be generalized to other disease states and immunological phenotypes. In a later analysis, several top co-occurrence clusters were reported to appear linked to parvovirus B19, influenza, CMV and Epstein-Barr virus. Most TCR sequences were seen in very few donors, while some public TCRs were found in many individuals. The earlier analysis of about 600 of the donors excluded approximately 17 rarely observed V segments, including chromosome 9 orphons, because counts were too low. Only TCR beta chains were sequenced in this cohort, and the absence of alpha or paired-chain data limited detectable features. The classifier was reported to diagnose cytomegalovirus status with high specificity and sensitivity in both the original cohort and the validation cohort. A cluster of highly shared sequence variants was judged likely to represent a technical artifact of the sequencing pipeline. Strong co-occurrence of HLA alleles, especially DR and DQ, made assigning TCR associations to individual alleles difficult. Linkage disequilibrium might explain the correlated functional status among segregating V segments, but an unknown experimental factor could not be ruled out. Roughly uniform sequencing depth across donors was assumed in presence/absence analyses, although this assumption may not hold. Because the 87-base-pair reads could not distinguish some IMGT-functional V segments, including TRBV6-2 and TRBV6-3, those segments were excluded. Broadly in line with IMGT annotations, most TCR beta V segments showed up in productive rearrangements about 87% or about 30% of the time in an earlier analysis of a few hundred of the donors. Compared with equally common non-associated chains, HLA-associated TCR beta chains in a later analysis were more clonally expanded and had lower generation probabilities. Most CMV-associated TCR beta chains appeared to be HLA-restricted in a later analysis, and the HLA associations seemed to be driven largely by CMV exposure. In vitro tests confirmed that a few of the cytomegalovirus-associated TCR beta chains recognize cytomegalovirus antigens.

After removal of 5 bases from V and 7 bases from J, the junction retains 6 bases not matched to a gene. The CDR3 covers 15 residues, taking in both the cysteine and the phenylalanine. CDR3 DNA only is kept here, 45 bases in frame from base 1. The germline V gene gives CDR1 as SGHVS and CDR2 as FQNEAQ. The library was built by means of the immunoSEQ multiplex PCR assay. For the multiplex PCR, a mixture combining 60 forward primers for TCR Vbeta segments and 13 reverse primers for TCR Jbeta segments was used. The CDR3 region of rearranged TCR beta genes was amplified from genomic DNA with a multiplex PCR assay. On the Illumina HiSeq System, the amplified TCR beta libraries were sequenced as 87-base-pair reads. Regarding the original processing steps: Across the roughly 640 repertoires, a later analysis counted 80 million or so unique TCR beta chains, 9.5 million to 13 million of which were shared by at least two donors. A nearest-neighbor algorithm error-corrected the raw reads and collapsed the reads into unique sequences, merging closely related sequences to remove PCR and sequencing errors. V, D and J gene segments were assigned by aligning CDR3 sequences to IMGT reference sequences. For a sequence to be retained, a match of at least six nucleotides to both a V gene segment and a J gene segment was required. A rearrangement counted as productive if the CDR3 had no stop codons and remained in frame with V and J, and every other rearrangement counted as non-productive. CDR3 was defined according to IMGT convention as the region running from the second conserved V-encoded cysteine to the conserved J-encoded phenylalanine. Sequences without an unambiguous match to a single V gene segment were excluded from the earlier analysis of approximately 600 of the donors. An earlier analysis of several hundred of the donors called V segments functional above 56.7% productive rearrangements and segregating when the between-donor standard deviation exceeded 5%. A statistical classification framework was built for diagnosing cytomegalovirus status from the catalog of TCR beta chain sequences. A later analysis assigned V and J genes by comparing TCR nucleotide sequences with IMGT/GENE-DB human TR gene sequences. Using the TCRdist pipeline, a later analysis assigned CDR3 sequences along with most-parsimonious VDJ recombination scenarios. In a later analysis, each TCR beta chain was defined by its CDR3 amino acid sequence together with its V-gene family, and reads without a unique V-gene family were excluded. A later analysis removed 500 to 600 highly shared, low-generation-probability nucleotide sequences to deal with suspected cross-contamination and a sequencing artifact. In a later analysis, a clonal expansion index was calculated for each public chain from normalized within-repertoire ranks of inferred template counts. In a later analysis, generation probabilities were computed with a VDJ recombination model fitted to out-of-frame rearrangements, and the resulting probabilities were checked against IGoR. A later analysis scored TCR-TCR, TCR-HLA and TCR-CMV co-occurrence with hypergeometric tests, applying a repertoire-size bias correction to TCR pairs. To estimate false discovery rates, a later analysis permuted the HLA or CMV assignments 20 times. In a later analysis, co-occurring TCRs were grouped using DBSCAN, with TCRdist sequence similarity added in when clustering inside HLA-allele-positive subsets. For co-occurrence clustering, repertoires with fewer than 30,000 or more than 120,000 public chains were excluded, along with roughly 5 repertoires with anomalous nucleotide sharing. In TCRdb, the immuneACCESS table is reduced to in-frame sequences with V and J assigned. These tables do not hold every clone; where another copy was compared, an unresolved V gene accounts for under half, and the others remain unexplained. That table is the source of V, J and clone size, and D and trimming were worked out from the DNA. Across this sample there are more than 50,000 clones, with over 55% seen only once. Of the sample, over 30% is held by the ten largest clones.

The sample holds one count of this clone. No antigen is known for it. No much larger clone is present one base from it, and per-base qualities are unavailable. In total, 666 healthy bone marrow donors made up the cohort. Cohort members were all nominally healthy when sampled, although unrecorded immune exposures were likely present. The donor tested CMV seropositive, placing the donor among the 290 or so seropositive members of the cohort. Each donor provided a peripheral blood sample, and peripheral blood mononuclear cells were used for TCR beta sequencing. Genomic DNA extraction from the blood cell samples was performed with the Qiagen DNeasy Blood Extraction Kit.

This receptor was identified in a man aged 35 to 55 in good health and CMV-seropositive. The V gene is TRBV7-8 and the J gene is TRBJ1-6; 9 nucleotides in the junction match TRBD1. The sample comprised PBMCs. For the CDR3, the sequence is CASSLRDRENSPLHF. The sequenced DNA is TGTGCCAGCAGCCTACGGGACAGGGAAAATTCACCCCTCCACTTT. The CDR3, completed at both ends by the reference TRBV7-8 and TRBJ1-6 genes, gives the full variable domain GAGVSQSPRYKVAKRGQDVALRCDPISGHVSLFWYQQALGQGPEFLTYFQNEAQLDKSGLPSDRFFAERPEGSVSTLKIQRTQQEDSAVYLCASSLRDRENSPLHFGNGTRLTVT.